The clone carrying this TCR beta chain showed up just once. These data are taken from a study of blood T cell repertoires in COVID-19. The CDR3 consists of 11 residues. From germline, CDR1 is GTSNPN and CDR2 SVGIG (reference sequence). Trimming shortened V by 1 base and J by 4 bases, and 5 bases separated the two germline ends. Clones were read by immunoSEQ multiplex PCR, and TCRdb kept only the in-frame ones, dropping some. This sample yields a few hundred thousand clones, of which 70% to 90% are seen a single time; 0.95% to 1.5% belongs to the top ten. Each participant's cohort was designated according to participant-reported clinical history. Donors of Cohort 3 who recovered were those that had two negative PCRs, clearance, or symptom resolution.

V gene TRBV30 combines with J gene TRBJ2-7; D not resolved. Sequencing was carried out using PBMCs or T cells enriched from blood (not recorded which). This sequence was found in a man aged 25 to 40 who had recovered from COVID-19. The CDR3 region is CAWSDLYEQYF. DNA of the CDR3: TGTGCCTGGAGTGACTTATACGAGCAGTACTTC.